This T cell receptor beta chain was captured by sequencing in a study of blood T cell repertoires in COVID-19. About the study: The United States, Italy and Spain provided the acute and convalescent COVID-19 samples.

Assay: immunoSEQ multiplex PCR; the TCRdb copy retains only in-frame clones and omits some. Of 200,000 to 250,000 clones in the sample, about 80% were seen once. Germline CDR1 is LGHDT and CDR2 is YNNKEL (reference sequence). This CDR3 has 15 residues. The ends lost 1 base at V and 9 bases at J; junction bases unmatched: 10. Enrolled through a virtual design, the participants were between 18 and 89 years of age and came from 24 US areas. Grouping used clinical history reported by participants in a survey and questionnaire. The receptor's source is a man aged 60 to 69 who had recovered from COVID-19. The material sequenced was PBMCs or T cells enriched from blood (not recorded which). The chain is built from TRBV3-1 (or the pseudogene TRBV3-2) and TRBJ1-1; 8 bases map to TRBD1. CDR3: CASSQASSWTGQAFF. CDR3 sequence (DNA): TGTGCCAGCAGCCAAGCCTCGAGCTGGACAGGGCAAGCTTTCTTT.